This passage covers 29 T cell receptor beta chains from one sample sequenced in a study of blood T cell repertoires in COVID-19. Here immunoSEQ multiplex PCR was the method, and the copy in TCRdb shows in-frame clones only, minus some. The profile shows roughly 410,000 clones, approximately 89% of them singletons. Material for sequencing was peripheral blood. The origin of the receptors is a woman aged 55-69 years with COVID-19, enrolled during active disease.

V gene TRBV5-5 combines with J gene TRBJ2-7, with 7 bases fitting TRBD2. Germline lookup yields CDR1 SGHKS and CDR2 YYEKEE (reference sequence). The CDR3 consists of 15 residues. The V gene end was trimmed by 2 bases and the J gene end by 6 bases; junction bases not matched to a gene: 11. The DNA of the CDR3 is TGTGCCAGCAGCTTTATGGGGGGGTTAACTGCCGAGCAGTACTTC. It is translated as CASSFMGGLTAEQYF.

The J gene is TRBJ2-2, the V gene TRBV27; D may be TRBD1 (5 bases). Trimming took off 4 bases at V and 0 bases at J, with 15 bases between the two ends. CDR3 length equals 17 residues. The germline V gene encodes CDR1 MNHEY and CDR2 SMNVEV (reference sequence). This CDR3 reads CASSSYTGSANTGELFF. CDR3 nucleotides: TGTGCCAGCAGTTCATATACAGGATCCGCGAACACCGGGGAGCTGTTTTTT.

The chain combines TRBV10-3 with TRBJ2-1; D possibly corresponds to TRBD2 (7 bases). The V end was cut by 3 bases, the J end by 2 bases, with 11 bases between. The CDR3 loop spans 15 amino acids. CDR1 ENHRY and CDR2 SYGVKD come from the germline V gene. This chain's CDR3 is CAISEWGGPYNEQFF. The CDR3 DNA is TGTGCCATCAGTGAATGGGGGGGCCCCTACAATGAGCAGTTCTTC.

In DNA, the CDR3 is TGTGCCAGTAGTCTTTCTGCTTTGTCGGGGGATGGCTACACCTTC. Its translation is CASSLSALSGDGYTF. The chain recombines TRBV19 with TRBJ1-2, with a possible D match to TRBD1 (5 bases). Germline assignment: CDR1 LNHDA and CDR2 SQIVND (reference sequence). The CDR3 spans 15 residues. The germline V and J ends were trimmed by 5 bases and 6 bases, with 19 bases remaining between them. The whole variable domain, filled in from reference TRBV19 and TRBJ1-2, reads DGGITQSPKYLFRKEGQNVTLSCEQNLNHDAMYWYRQDPGQGLRLIYYSQIVNDFQKGDIAEGYSVSREKKESFPLTVTSAQKNPTAFYLCASSLSALSGDGYTFGSGTRLTVV.

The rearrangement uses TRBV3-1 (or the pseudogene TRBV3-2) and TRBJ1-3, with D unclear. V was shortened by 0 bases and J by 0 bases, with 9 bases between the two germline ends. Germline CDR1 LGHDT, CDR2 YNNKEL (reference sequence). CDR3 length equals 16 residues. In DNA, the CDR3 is TGTGCCAGCAGCCAAGAATTAAGGAGCTCTGGAAACACCATATATTTT. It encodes CASSQELRSSGNTIYF.

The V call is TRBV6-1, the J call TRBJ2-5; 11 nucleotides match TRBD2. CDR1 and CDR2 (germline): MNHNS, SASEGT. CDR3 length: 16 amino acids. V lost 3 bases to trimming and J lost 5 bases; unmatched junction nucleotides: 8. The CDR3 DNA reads TGTGCCAGCAGTGATCTTCCTAGCGGGGGGCAGGAGACCCAGTACTTC. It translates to CASSDLPSGGQETQYF.

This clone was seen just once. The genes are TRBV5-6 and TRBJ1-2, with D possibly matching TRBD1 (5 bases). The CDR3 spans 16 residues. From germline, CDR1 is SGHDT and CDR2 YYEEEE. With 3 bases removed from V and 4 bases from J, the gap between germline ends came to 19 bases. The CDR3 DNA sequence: TGTGCCAGCAGCTCCTTGAGCAGGGAAGTTACCTATGGCTACACCTTC. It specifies CASSSLSREVTYGYTF.

The CDR3 spells CASRAHGTGDPEQYF. As DNA, the CDR3 is TGTGCCAGCAGAGCCCACGGGACAGGGGACCCCGAGCAGTACTTC. The genes are TRBV3-1 (or the pseudogene TRBV3-2) and TRBJ2-7, with 10 bases identical to TRBD1. The CDR3 covers 15 residues. Trimming removed 6 bases from V and 6 bases from J; junction bases left unmatched: 11. Germline V lookup: CDR1 LGHDT, CDR2 YNNKEL (reference sequence).

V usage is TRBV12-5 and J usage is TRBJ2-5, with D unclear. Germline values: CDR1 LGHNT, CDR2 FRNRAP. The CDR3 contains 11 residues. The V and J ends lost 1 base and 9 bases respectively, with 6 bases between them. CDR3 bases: TGTGCTAGTGGTTTGGGCTACGCCCAGTACTTC. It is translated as CASGLGYAQYF.

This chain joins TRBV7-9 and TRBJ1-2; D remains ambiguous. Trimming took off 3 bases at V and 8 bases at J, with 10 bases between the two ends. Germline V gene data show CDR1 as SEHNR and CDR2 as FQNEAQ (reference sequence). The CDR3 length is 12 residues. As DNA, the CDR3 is TGTGCCAGCAGCTTCGGGGTCCGGGGCTACACCTTC. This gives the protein CASSFGVRGYTF.

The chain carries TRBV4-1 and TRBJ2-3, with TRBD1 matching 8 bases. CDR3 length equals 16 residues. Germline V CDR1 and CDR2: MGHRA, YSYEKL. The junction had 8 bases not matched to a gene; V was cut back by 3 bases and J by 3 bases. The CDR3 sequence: CASSHRRQGQTDTQYF. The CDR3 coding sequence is TGCGCCAGCAGCCACCGAAGACAGGGGCAGACAGATACGCAGTATTTT.

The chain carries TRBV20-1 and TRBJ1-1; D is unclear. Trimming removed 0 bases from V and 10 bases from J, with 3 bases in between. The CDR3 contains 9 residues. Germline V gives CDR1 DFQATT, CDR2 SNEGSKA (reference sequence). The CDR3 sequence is CSARDRAFF. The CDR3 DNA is TGCAGTGCTAGAGATCGAGCTTTCTTT.

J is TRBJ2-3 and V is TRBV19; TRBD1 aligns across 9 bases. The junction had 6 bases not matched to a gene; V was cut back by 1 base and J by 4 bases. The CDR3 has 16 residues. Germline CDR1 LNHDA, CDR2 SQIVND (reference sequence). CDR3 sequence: CASSIAGTGFADTQYF. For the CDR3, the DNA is TGTGCCAGTAGTATAGCCGGGACAGGGTTCGCAGATACGCAGTATTTT. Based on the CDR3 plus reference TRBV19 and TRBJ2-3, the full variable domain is DGGITQSPKYLFRKEGQNVTLSCEQNLNHDAMYWYRQDPGQGLRLIYYSQIVNDFQKGDIAEGYSVSREKKESFPLTVTSAQKNPTAFYLCASSIAGTGFADTQYFGPGTRLTVL.

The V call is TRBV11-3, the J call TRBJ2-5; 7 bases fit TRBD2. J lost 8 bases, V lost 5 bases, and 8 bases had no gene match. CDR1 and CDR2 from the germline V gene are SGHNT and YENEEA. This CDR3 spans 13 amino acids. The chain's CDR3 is CASSLGTTGTQYF. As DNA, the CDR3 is TGTGCCAGCAGCCTGGGGACTACGGGTACCCAGTACTTC.

The CDR3 region has the DNA TGTGCCAGCAGAACCGACAGGGTCGAGCAGTACTTC. It is translated as CASRTDRVEQYF. The V call is TRBV2, the J call TRBJ2-7; 7 bases align to TRBD1. CDR1 and CDR2 (germline): SNHLY, FYNNEI. There are 12 residues in the CDR3. After removal of 6 bases from V and 6 bases from J, the junction contained 5 bases not matched to a gene. The full variable domain, with the rest looked up from reference TRBV2 and TRBJ2-7, is EPEVTQTPSHQVTQMGQEVILRCVPISNHLYFYWYRQILGQKVEFLVSFYNNEISEKSEIFDDQFSVERPDGSNFTLKIRSTKLEDSAMYFCASRTDRVEQYFGPGTRLTVT.

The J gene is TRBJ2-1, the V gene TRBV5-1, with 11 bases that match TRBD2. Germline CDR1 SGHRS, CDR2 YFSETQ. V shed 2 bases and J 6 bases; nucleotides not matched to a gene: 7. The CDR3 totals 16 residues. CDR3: CASSFMTSGKTNEQFF. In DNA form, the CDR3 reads TGCGCCAGCAGCTTTATGACTAGCGGGAAGACCAATGAGCAGTTCTTC.

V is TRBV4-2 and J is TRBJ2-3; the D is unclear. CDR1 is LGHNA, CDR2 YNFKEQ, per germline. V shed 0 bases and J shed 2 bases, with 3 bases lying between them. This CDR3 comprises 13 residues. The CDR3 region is CASSQDYTDTQYF. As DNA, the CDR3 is TGTGCCAGCAGCCAAGACTACACAGATACGCAGTATTTT.

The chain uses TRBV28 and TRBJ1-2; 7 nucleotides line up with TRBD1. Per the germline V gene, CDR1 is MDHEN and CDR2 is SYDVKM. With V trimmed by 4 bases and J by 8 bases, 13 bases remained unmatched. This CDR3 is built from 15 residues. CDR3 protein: CASSWEIGGPTGYTF. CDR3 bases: TGTGCCAGCAGTTGGGAAATAGGGGGCCCCACGGGCTACACCTTC.

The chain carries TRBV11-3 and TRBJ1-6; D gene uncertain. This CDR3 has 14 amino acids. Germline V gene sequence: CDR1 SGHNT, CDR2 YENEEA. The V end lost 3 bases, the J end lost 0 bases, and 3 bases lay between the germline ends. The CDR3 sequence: CASSFNSYNSPLHF. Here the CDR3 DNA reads TGTGCCAGCAGCTTTAACTCCTATAATTCACCCCTCCACTTT.

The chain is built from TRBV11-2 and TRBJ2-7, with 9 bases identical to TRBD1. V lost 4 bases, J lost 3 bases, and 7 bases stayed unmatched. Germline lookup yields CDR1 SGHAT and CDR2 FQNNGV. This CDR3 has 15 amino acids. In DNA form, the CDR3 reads TGTGCCAGCAGCTACCGGACAGGGGACTACTACGAGCAGTACTTC. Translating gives CASSYRTGDYYEQYF.

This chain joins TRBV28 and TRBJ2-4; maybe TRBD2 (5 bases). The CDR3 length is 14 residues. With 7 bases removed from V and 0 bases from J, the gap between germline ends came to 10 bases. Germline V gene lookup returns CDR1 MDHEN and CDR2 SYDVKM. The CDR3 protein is CASNRGGAKNIQYF. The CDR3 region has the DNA TGTGCCAGCAACAGAGGAGGAGCCAAAAACATTCAGTACTTC.

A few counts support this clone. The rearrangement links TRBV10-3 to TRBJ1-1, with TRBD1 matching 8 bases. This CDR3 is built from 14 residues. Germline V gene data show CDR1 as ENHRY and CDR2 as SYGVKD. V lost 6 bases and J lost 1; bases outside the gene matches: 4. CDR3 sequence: CAIRSQGANTEAFF. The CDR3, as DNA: TGTGCCATCAGATCCCAGGGGGCGAACACTGAAGCTTTCTTT.

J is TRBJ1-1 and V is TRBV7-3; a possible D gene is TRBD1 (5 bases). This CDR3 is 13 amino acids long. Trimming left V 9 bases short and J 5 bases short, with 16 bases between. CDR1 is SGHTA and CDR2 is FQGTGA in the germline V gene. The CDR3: CASSFGGRTEAFF. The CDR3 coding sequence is TGTGCCAGTTCCTTCGGGGGGAGGACTGAAGCTTTCTTT. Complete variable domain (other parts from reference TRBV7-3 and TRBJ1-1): GAGVSQTPSNKVTEKGKYVELRCDPISGHTALYWYRQSLGQGPEFLIYFQGTGAADDSGLPNDRFFAVRPEGSVSTLKIQRTERGDSAVYLCASSFGGRTEAFFGQGTRLTVV.

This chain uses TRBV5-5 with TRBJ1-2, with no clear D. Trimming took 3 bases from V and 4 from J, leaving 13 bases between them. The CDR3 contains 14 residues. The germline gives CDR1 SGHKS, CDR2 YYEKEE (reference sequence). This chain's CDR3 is CASSWSRRSYGYTF. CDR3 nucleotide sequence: TGTGCCAGCAGCTGGTCCCGCAGAAGCTATGGCTACACCTTC.

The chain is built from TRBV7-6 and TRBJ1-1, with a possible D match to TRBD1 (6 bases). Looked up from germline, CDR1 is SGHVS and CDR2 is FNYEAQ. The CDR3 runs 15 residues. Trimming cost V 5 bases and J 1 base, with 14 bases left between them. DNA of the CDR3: TGTGCCAGCAGCCCCAGACCGGGACAGAACACTGAAGCTTTCTTT. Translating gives CASSPRPGQNTEAFF.

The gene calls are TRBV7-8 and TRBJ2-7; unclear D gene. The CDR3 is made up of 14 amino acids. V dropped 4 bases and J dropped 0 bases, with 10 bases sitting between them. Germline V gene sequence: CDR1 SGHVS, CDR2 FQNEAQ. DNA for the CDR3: TGTGCCAGCAGCTATGGGCCCTTCTCCTACGAGCAGTACTTC. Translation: CASSYGPFSYEQYF.

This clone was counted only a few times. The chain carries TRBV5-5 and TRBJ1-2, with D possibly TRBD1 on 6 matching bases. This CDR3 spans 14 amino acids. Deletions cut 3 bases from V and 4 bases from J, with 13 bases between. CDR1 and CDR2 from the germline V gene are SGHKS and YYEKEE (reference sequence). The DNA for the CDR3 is TGTGCCAGCAGCTCACCAGGGGATACCTATGGCTACACCTTC. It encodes CASSSPGDTYGYTF.

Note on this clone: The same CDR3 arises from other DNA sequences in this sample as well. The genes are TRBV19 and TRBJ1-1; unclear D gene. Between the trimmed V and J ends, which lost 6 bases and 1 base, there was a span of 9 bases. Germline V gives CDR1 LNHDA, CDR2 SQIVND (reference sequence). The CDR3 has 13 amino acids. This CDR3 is CASRRTANTEAFF. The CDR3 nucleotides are TGTGCCAGTAGGAGGACTGCGAACACTGAAGCTTTCTTT.

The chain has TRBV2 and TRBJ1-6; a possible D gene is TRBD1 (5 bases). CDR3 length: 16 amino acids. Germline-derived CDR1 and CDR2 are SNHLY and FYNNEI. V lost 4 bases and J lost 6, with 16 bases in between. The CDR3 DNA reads TGTGCCAGCAGTGGGGGATGGGCAGGGTCTAATTCACCCCTCCACTTT. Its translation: CASSGGWAGSNSPLHF.